The next 30 T cell receptor beta chains were all read from a single sample in a study of cytomegalovirus exposure and HLA in healthy donors. Primers: 60 Vbeta forward and 13 Jbeta reverse. Sequencing was performed with immunoSEQ multiplex PCR; in TCRdb, only in-frame clones are kept and a portion is missing. The sample has about 95,000 clones, 65% to 90% seen once. The sequencing sample was made of PBMCs. The receptors derive from a woman between 65 and 79 years old in good health and CMV-seropositive.

V gene TRBV2 combines with J gene TRBJ2-2; D possibly corresponds to TRBD1 (6 bases). The CDR3 totals 14 residues. V was cut by 4 bases and J by 6 bases, with 12 bases left in between. Germline-derived CDR1 and CDR2 are SNHLY and FYNNEI. The CDR3 DNA is TGTGCCAGCAGTGGGCAGGGGACCCCCGGGGAGCTGTTTTTT. Residues: CASSGQGTPGELFF.

V is TRBV7-3 and J is TRBJ2-2, with a tentative D call TRBD2 (5 bases). Trimming removed 2 bases at V and 3 bases at J, with 7 bases between. This CDR3 contains 14 residues. CDR1 is SGHTA and CDR2 is FQGTGA in the germline V gene. The CDR3 sequence: CASSLGRDTGELFF. The CDR3 DNA sequence: TGTGCCAGCAGCTTAGGGCGGGACACCGGGGAGCTGTTTTTT.

The gene calls are TRBV4-3 and TRBJ2-1; TRBD2 agrees at 11 bases. V shed 0 bases and J 3 bases; nucleotides not matched to a gene: 7. The CDR3 covers 18 residues. In germline, CDR1 is LGHNA, CDR2 YSLEER. CDR3 bases: TGCGCCAGCAGCCAAGACCTGCCCCTAGCGGGAGGCTACAATGAGCAGTTCTTC. Translation gives CASSQDLPLAGGYNEQFF.

The chain couples TRBV7-2 to TRBJ2-1, with D possibly TRBD2 on 5 matching bases. Germline-derived CDR1 and CDR2 are SGHTA and FQGNSA. CDR3 length: 14 residues. V was pared by 5 bases and J by 2 bases, with 10 bases between. The DNA of the CDR3 is TGTGCCAGCAGCCCCGGGCGGGCCTACAATGAGCAGTTCTTC. As protein: CASSPGRAYNEQFF.

As concerns this clone: The germline gene is not matched at one end of the junction; a read error may be the cause. The chain combines TRBV7-9 with TRBJ2-1; D not certain. Germline-derived CDR1 and CDR2 are SEHNR and FQNEAQ (reference sequence). CDR3 length: 11 amino acids. CDR3 coding DNA: TGTTCCAGCAGCTTCTCCAATGAGCAGTTCTTC. Encoded protein: CSSSFSNEQFF.

The V call is TRBV28, the J call TRBJ2-1; perhaps TRBD2 as D (5 bases). Trimming cost V 8 bases and J 0 bases, with 17 bases left between them. The germline V gene encodes CDR1 MDHEN and CDR2 SYDVKM. This CDR3 is 16 amino acids long. The CDR3 DNA sequence: TGTGCCAGCGGACTCCGACGGGATACCTCCTACAATGAGCAGTTCTTC. Amino acid sequence: CASGLRRDTSYNEQFF.

V usage is TRBV7-2 and J usage is TRBJ1-2, with 11 positions matching TRBD1. CDR3 length: 15 amino acids. The germline V gene encodes CDR1 SGHTA and CDR2 FQGNSA. The junction had 7 bases not matched to a gene; V was cut back by 5 bases and J by 5 bases. The CDR3 DNA reads TGTGCCAGCAGCCAAGACGGGACAGGGGGATATGGCTACACCTTC. Its protein is CASSQDGTGGYGYTF.

The chain combines TRBV15 with TRBJ1-2, with 7 bases identical to TRBD1. The CDR3 has 14 residues. CDR1 and CDR2 from the germline V gene are LNHNV and YYDKDF (reference sequence). V lost 5 bases and J lost 4; bases outside the gene matches: 7. In DNA, the CDR3 is TGTGCCACCAGCCCAGACAGGGCTGGCTATGGCTACACCTTC. Its protein product is CATSPDRAGYGYTF.

V and J are TRBV20-1 and TRBJ1-1; D remains ambiguous. CDR1 is DFQATT and CDR2 is SNEGSKA in the germline V gene (reference sequence). This CDR3 has 11 residues. The V end was cut by 2 bases, the J end by 6 bases, with 7 bases between. The CDR3 is CSARSPPEAFF. DNA of the CDR3: TGCAGTGCTAGATCCCCTCCTGAAGCTTTCTTT.

This clone was observed a single time. The chain uses TRBV18 and TRBJ1-5; D is possibly TRBD1 (6 bases). The CDR3 consists of 12 residues. Looked up from germline, CDR1 is KGHSH and CDR2 is LQKENI. Trimming removed 4 bases at V and 9 bases at J, with 10 bases between. The CDR3 DNA follows: TGTGCCAGCTCACAACAGGGCGCGCCCCAGCATTTT. Protein product: CASSQQGAPQHF.

The CDR3 DNA sequence: TGTGCCAGCACGTTCTCTGGGGCCAACGTCCTGACTTTC. The encoded protein is CASTFSGANVLTF. The chain carries TRBV2 and TRBJ2-6, with unresolved D. The CDR3 has 13 residues. The V gene's germline CDR1 is SNHLY and CDR2 FYNNEI. V lost 7 bases to trimming and J lost 0 bases, with 4 bases between them.

The chain combines TRBV19 with TRBJ1-2, with 10 positions matching TRBD1. V trimming: 5 bases; J trimming: 8 bases; junction bases outside the gene matches: 5. CDR1 and CDR2 (germline): LNHDA, SQIVND (reference sequence). The CDR3 length is 13 residues. The CDR3: CASSGTGALGYTF. The CDR3 DNA follows: TGTGCCAGTAGTGGGACAGGGGCGTTGGGCTACACCTTC.

The rearrangement links TRBV29-1 to TRBJ2-7, with TRBD2 matching over 7 bases. The germline gives CDR1 SQVTM, CDR2 ANQGSEA. J lost 3 bases, V lost 4 bases, and 3 bases had no gene match. The CDR3 runs to 12 residues. The CDR3 reads CSVGEGFYEQYF. The CDR3 DNA reads as TGCAGCGTTGGGGAGGGATTCTACGAGCAGTACTTC.

This chain links TRBV7-2 with TRBJ1-2; D is perhaps TRBD1 (5 bases). The V gene's germline CDR1 is SGHTA and CDR2 FQGNSA. The CDR3 runs 13 residues. V was pared by 5 bases and J by 5 bases, with 12 bases between. This chain's CDR3 is CASSPGGRYGYTF. CDR3 DNA: TGTGCCAGCAGCCCGGGGGGGAGGTATGGCTACACCTTC.

CDR3 sequence reads: CASSYSRGEKLFF. Here the CDR3 DNA reads TGTGCCAGCAGTTACTCGCGGGGGGAAAAACTGTTTTTT. The chain links TRBV6-5 to TRBJ1-4; a weak D match, TRBD1 (5 bases). Trimming left V 0 bases short and J 8 bases short, with 7 bases between. Germline V gene sequence: CDR1 MNHEY, CDR2 SVGAGI. The CDR3 consists of 13 residues.

For this clone: An end of the junction differs from the germline gene, which may be a read error. This chain uses TRBV7-9 with TRBJ2-7; TRBD2 aligns across 7 bases. Germline V gives CDR1 SEHNR, CDR2 FQNEAQ (reference sequence). This CDR3 contains 12 residues. The CDR3 is CASSPGDYEQHF. CDR3 DNA sequence: TGTGCCAGCAGCCCGGGGGACTACGAGCAGCACTTC.

This clone was seen only a few times. The chain links TRBV27 to TRBJ2-6; D ambiguous. This CDR3 is built from 15 residues. Deletions cut 7 bases from V and 1 base from J, with 11 bases between. Germline CDR1 and CDR2: MNHEY and SMNVEV (reference sequence). The CDR3 DNA sequence: TGTGCCAGCAAGCCCGCTTTGTCTGGGGCCAACGTCCTGACTTTC. Translation gives CASKPALSGANVLTF.

The chain couples TRBV28 to TRBJ1-3; D perhaps matches TRBD1 (5 bases). V lost 3 bases, J lost 0 bases, and 15 bases lay in between. Germline CDR1 and CDR2: MDHEN and SYDVKM. The CDR3 has 17 amino acids. CDR3 region: CASSFTRDSYSGNTIYF. CDR3 DNA sequence: TGTGCCAGCAGTTTCACCCGGGACTCCTACTCTGGAAACACCATATATTTT. Based on the CDR3 plus reference TRBV28 and TRBJ1-3, the full variable domain is DVKVTQSSRYLVKRTGEKVFLECVQDMDHENMFWYRQDPGLGLRLIYFSYDVKMKEKGDIPEGYSVSREKKERFSLILESASTNQTSMYLCASSFTRDSYSGNTIYFGEGSWLTVV.

This clone was counted once. The CDR3 is CASSLGPNYGYTF. As DNA, the CDR3 is TGTGCCAGCAGTTTAGGGCCTAACTATGGCTACACCTTC. The chain employs TRBV28 and TRBJ1-2, with no clear D. The germline V and J ends were trimmed by 2 bases and 0 bases, with 4 bases remaining between them. The CDR3 spans 13 residues. In germline, CDR1 is MDHEN, CDR2 SYDVKM.

The chain couples TRBV7-2 to TRBJ2-5; weak D call: TRBD1 (6 bases). The V end was cut by 0 bases, the J end by 2 bases, with 13 bases between. The CDR3 is 16 amino acids. The V gene's germline CDR1 is SGHTA and CDR2 FQGNSA. In nucleotides, the CDR3 is TGTGCCAGCAGCTTAGCACCCAGGGGTACACAAGAGACCCAGTACTTC. As protein: CASSLAPRGTQETQYF.

This chain joins TRBV4-1 and TRBJ2-1, with 10 nucleotides matching TRBD2. This CDR3 comprises 17 residues. J gave up 7 bases and V 0 bases, and 9 bases lay outside the gene matches. CDR1 is MGHRA, CDR2 YSYEKL, per germline. The CDR3 nucleotides read TGCGCCAGCAGCCAAGATCCCGGGGTAGCGGGAGGAAATGAGCAGTTCTTC. Its protein is CASSQDPGVAGGNEQFF.

The chain has TRBV28 and TRBJ2-5, with TRBD1 matching 9 bases. The CDR3 covers 15 residues. Germline CDR1 reads MDHEN; CDR2 reads SYDVKM. Trimming at V came to 5 bases and at J to 4 bases, leaving 8 bases not matched to a gene. The DNA for the CDR3 is TGTGCCAGCAGTGATGGGACAGGGAGTAGAGAGACCCAGTACTTC. Translating it yields CASSDGTGSRETQYF. The full variable domain, rest sourced from reference TRBV28 and TRBJ2-5, is DVKVTQSSRYLVKRTGEKVFLECVQDMDHENMFWYRQDPGLGLRLIYFSYDVKMKEKGDIPEGYSVSREKKERFSLILESASTNQTSMYLCASSDGTGSRETQYFGPGTRLLVL.

The genes are TRBV5-6 and TRBJ2-5; D may be TRBD2 (5 bases). V gave up 4 bases and J gave up 5 bases, with 15 bases separating them. Germline CDR1 and CDR2: SGHDT and YYEEEE. CDR3 length: 14 residues. The DNA for the CDR3 is TGTGCCAGCAGCCTTGCGTCGGGATTCGAGACCCAGTACTTC. Translated, it gives CASSLASGFETQYF.

Regarding this clone: Other nucleotide sequences in the sample specify the same CDR3. The chain couples TRBV10-3 to TRBJ2-3; D is possibly TRBD1 (5 bases). Trimming stripped 8 bases from V and 0 bases from J, with 15 bases between. The germline V gene has CDR1 ENHRY and CDR2 SYGVKD. This CDR3 is 15 amino acids long. CDR3 protein: CAISQQVTSTDTQYF. The CDR3 region has the DNA TGTGCCATCTCCCAACAGGTGACTAGCACAGATACGCAGTATTTT.

The chain recombines TRBV4-3 with TRBJ2-2; the D gene is possibly TRBD2 (6 bases). The V end lost 0 bases, the J end lost 4 bases, and 15 bases lay between the germline ends. Germline V CDR1 and CDR2: LGHNA, YSLEER. The CDR3 contains 17 residues. CDR3 sequence reads: CASSQDTAARGTGELFF. In nucleotides, the CDR3 is TGCGCCAGCAGCCAAGATACAGCCGCGCGGGGCACCGGGGAGCTGTTTTTT.

The chain carries TRBV7-8 and TRBJ1-2; the D gene is possibly TRBD1 (5 bases). This CDR3 spans 17 amino acids. CDR1 and CDR2 (germline): SGHVS, FQNEAQ. V was pared by 1 base and J by 0 bases, with 15 bases between. CDR3 sequence reads: CASSLDRSAVSNYGYTF. The CDR3 bases are TGTGCCAGCAGCTTAGACAGGTCGGCAGTCTCTAACTATGGCTACACCTTC.

The count of this clone is one. The sample holds other DNA sequences that translate to the same CDR3. The chain's CDR3 is CASSLAGGTYNEQFF. The DNA of the CDR3 is TGTGCCAGCAGCCTAGCGGGGGGGACCTACAATGAGCAGTTCTTC. This chain uses TRBV5-4 with TRBJ2-1; 12 bases agree with TRBD2. This CDR3 region has 15 residues. Germline trimming cut 4 bases from V and 2 bases from J; bases unmatched to any gene: 1. In germline, CDR1 is SGHNT, CDR2 YYREEE (reference sequence).

V gene TRBV25-1 combines with J gene TRBJ1-1, with TRBD1 as a possible D gene (5 bases). CDR1 is MGHDK and CDR2 is SYGVNS in the germline V gene. V lost 5 bases, J lost 4 bases, and 14 bases lay in between. The CDR3 totals 14 residues. The CDR3 DNA reads as TGTGCCAGCAGTCTGGAGGGGCGTCGCACTGAAGCTTTCTTT. Translated, it gives CASSLEGRRTEAFF.

The chain recombines TRBV27 with TRBJ2-1; TRBD2 matches at 10 bases. V shed 4 bases, J shed 1 base, and the junction held 19 bases outside the gene matches. Germline V gene lookup returns CDR1 MNHEY and CDR2 SMNVEV (reference sequence). This CDR3 has 21 amino acids. The CDR3 DNA reads TGTGCCAGCAGTTCCTTAGGTTTCGGAGTAGCGGGAGGATCGTCCTACAATGAGCAGTTCTTC. Translating gives CASSSLGFGVAGGSSYNEQFF.

The chain employs TRBV7-2 and TRBJ1-2, with a weak D call TRBD1 (5 bases). Trimming removed 2 bases at V and 7 bases at J, with 11 bases between. The CDR3 length is 13 residues. Germline V gives CDR1 SGHTA, CDR2 FQGNSA. CDR3 amino acids: CASSLSRVGGYTF. In DNA form, the CDR3 reads TGTGCCAGCAGCTTAAGCAGGGTTGGTGGCTACACCTTC.